These T cell receptor beta chains were read from a single sample in a study of T cells in Graves' hyperthyroidism and ophthalmopathy. One entry per CDR3 protein, called by TCRdb with MiXCR from the multiplex PCR reads. Altogether hundreds of thousands of distinct CDR3 sequences are present, 38% being singletons, with the ten largest covering roughly 8.3%. Sequenced material: blood. The receptor source for this set is a young man with Graves' hyperthyroidism. Both conserved end residues are part of each CDR3. The order of the fields is CDR3 length, V gene, clone size, CDR3 protein. For some rows the clone size is stated as once, few or many, or as a class when expanded; others skip it.

16,TRBV9,NA,CASSPAGTDGANVLTF
14,TRBV2,many,CASSDGRDYQPQHF
14,TRBV6-1,NA,CASSELRYTGELFF
13,TRBV6-5,NA,CAISYSIGGKLFF
13,TRBV20-1,few,CSAWASGSYEQYF
15,TRBV5-8,NA,CASSLDGQGPQPQHF
15,TRBV10-3,NA,CAIKDLPATNEKLFF
13,TRBV29-1,once,CSAGGGTNYGYTF
15,TRBV20-1,few,CSARKSTGVLETQYF
17,TRBV2,NA,CASSREGGTGAGNTIYF
15,TRBV4-1,NA,CASSPQGYSNQPQHF
13,TRBV6-6,NA,CASRRGQVDGYTF
14,TRBV12-3/TRBV12-4,NA,CASRDLQAAGELFF
18,TRBV10-3,NA,CAISESDGPVTARNTIYF
12,TRBV29-1,NA,CSVGDRNYGYTF
14,TRBV7-9,many,CASRNTGDSGTQYF
15,TRBV7-3,NA,CASSSSRDGAYEQYF
13,TRBV12-3/TRBV12-4,NA,CASSFHTEVTIYF
15,TRBV2,many,CASSEAGYSNQPQHF
13,TRBV2,once,CASSYDTAYEQYF
17,TRBV4-2,few,CASSQDLESSYNSPLHF
14,TRBV7-2,NA,CASRLGQGYAEAFF
14,TRBV11-2,NA,CASSQGPEAYEQYF
16,TRBV7-9,NA,CASSHPPTGVQETQYF
14,TRBV19,NA,CASSSTGRGAEAFF
19,TRBV9,NA,CASSVGTSGRVGYQETQYF
12,TRBV2,many,CASSLLKQPQHF
14,TRBV7-2,NA,CASSLKQGAAEQYF
14,TRBV5-1,NA,CASSFNSGGNTQYF
16,TRBV7-6,NA,CASSALAGGGQETQYF
13,TRBV4-2,NA,CASAHRGAYEQYF
16,TRBV9,NA,CASSVGKDISGNTIYF
17,TRBV5-1,NA,CASSLDGRDRGPYGYTF
14,TRBV29-1,NA,CSLNSGRAKETQYF
13,TRBV20-1,once,CSARSDGEVEQYF
17,TRBV19,NA,CASRNPGTSLRTGELFF
13,TRBV7-9,few,CASSAPLNEKLFF
15,TRBV7-9,many,CASSLLGTGNTEAFF
13,TRBV5-4,NA,CASSLRQGGEAFF
16,TRBV19,NA,CASSGGDGLWPGELFF
13,TRBV20-1,NA,CSAMGTATYEQYF
16,TRBV15,NA,CATSRALQGPAYGYTF
13,TRBV7-9,many,CASSSEGRETQYF
14,TRBV10-3,NA,CAIRTGLPDSPLHF
16,TRBV9,few,CASSANPLGPGNTIYF
12,TRBV6-1,few,CASRGVTGELFF
14,TRBV19,many,CASHSTELNTEAFF
12,TRBV28,NA,CASSPDWDEQYF
15,TRBV13,NA,CASSLVRGISYEQYF
15,TRBV29-1,NA,CSVEDQGALAYEQYF
14,TRBV29-1,many,CSVAGGGDNQPQHF
15,TRBV19,few,CASSSLGQGGYEQYF
14,TRBV19,few,CASSTGQGFTEQYF
11,TRBV29-1,many,CSVPMNTEAFF
16,TRBV19,many,CASSDRGKYSNQPQHF
14,TRBV11-2,NA,CASSLVQGSYERYF
15,TRBV7-2,few,CASSQDFGQGYGYTF
15,TRBV7-2,few,CASSPVLRSSETQYF
15,TRBV7-6,NA,CASSLGAGRAGELFF